Listed below are T cell receptor beta chains from one sample, sequenced in a study of Ad26.COV2.S vaccination and SARS-CoV-2 variants. This table comes from immunoSEQ multiplex PCR, and its TCRdb copy is limited to in-frame clones, with some not included. The data show about half a million clones, about 89% seen once. Source: peripheral blood, taken in a trial of Ad26.COV2.S vaccine versus placebo. The source of these receptors is a person aged 18-60 years who received the Ad26.COV2.S COVID-19 vaccine or a placebo. The CDR3 runs from the conserved cysteine through the conserved F or W. A row's size may be missing; if present it is once, few, many or a size class.

CDR3	V	J	size
CASSPHYPSDEQFF	TRBV28	TRBJ2-1	-
CASSDSGSEGDGYTF	TRBV6-4	TRBJ1-2	-
CASRRHYGYTF	TRBV6-5	TRBJ1-2	few
CASSFGAGISNYGYTF	TRBV7-9	TRBJ1-2	-
CASSARQGGEQYF	TRBV7-8	TRBJ2-7	-
CASRPLGTSWGYTF	TRBV2	TRBJ1-2	-
CASSYGNSYNEQFF	TRBV5-1	TRBJ2-1	few
CASSLDDNQPQHF	TRBV9	TRBJ1-5	-
CASSPQLRSYEQYF	TRBV3-1/TRBV3-2	TRBJ2-7	-
CASSQDLRGEDEQFF	TRBV4-3	TRBJ2-1	-
CASSAWDLYTEAFF	TRBV28	TRBJ1-1	-
CASSYGGPSNEKLFF	TRBV2	TRBJ1-4	-
CASSQGPYNSPLHF	TRBV3-1/TRBV3-2	TRBJ1-6	-
CSVRLQSRTEAFF	TRBV29-1	TRBJ1-1	-
CASRATGKLFF	TRBV28	TRBJ1-4	-
CASSLADSHEQFF	TRBV5-1	TRBJ2-1	-
CASSAQNEKLFF	TRBV9	TRBJ1-4	-
CASSPRGRDNSPLHF	TRBV28	TRBJ1-6	-